Below, one T cell receptor (beta chain) is given with its context. This sample is drawn from a study of cytomegalovirus exposure and HLA in healthy donors. Primers for the PCR totalled 60 Vbeta and 13 Jbeta. The method was immunoSEQ multiplex PCR; TCRdb's version includes in-frame clones alone and lacks a portion of them. The sample consists of approximately 190,000 clones, approximately 79% of them appearing once. The CDR3 spans 14 residues. V lost 7 bases to trimming and J lost 0 bases, with 16 bases between them. The germline gives CDR1 SQVTM, CDR2 ANQGSEA. Sequencing was carried out using PBMCs. The sequence derives from a man in his forties in good health and CMV-seropositive. The chain joins TRBV29-1 to TRBJ2-7, with a weak D call TRBD2 (6 bases). The CDR3 sequence: CSAGRSGYSYEQYF. CDR3 nucleotides: TGCAGCGCCGGACGTAGCGGCTACTCCTACGAGCAGTACTTC.